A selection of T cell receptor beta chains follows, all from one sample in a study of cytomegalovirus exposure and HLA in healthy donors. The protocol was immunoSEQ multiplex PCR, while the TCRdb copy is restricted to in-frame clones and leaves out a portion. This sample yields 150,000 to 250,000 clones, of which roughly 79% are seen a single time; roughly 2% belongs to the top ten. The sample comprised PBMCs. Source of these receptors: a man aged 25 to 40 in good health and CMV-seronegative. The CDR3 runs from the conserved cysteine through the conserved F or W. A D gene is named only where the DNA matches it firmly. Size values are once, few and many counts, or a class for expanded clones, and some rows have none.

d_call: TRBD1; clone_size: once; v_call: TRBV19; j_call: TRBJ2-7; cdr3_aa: CASSAGTAIYEQYF; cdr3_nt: TGTGCCAGTAGTGCCGGGACAGCCATCTACGAGCAGTACTTC
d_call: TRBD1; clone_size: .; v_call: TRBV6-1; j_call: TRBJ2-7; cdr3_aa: CASITHGTGAYEQYF; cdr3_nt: TGTGCCAGCATCACCCATGGGACAGGGGCCTACGAGCAGTACTTC
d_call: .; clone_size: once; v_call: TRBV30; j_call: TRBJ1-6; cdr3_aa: CAWDGPEGSPLHF; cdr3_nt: TGTGCCTGGGACGGACCGGAGGGTTCACCCCTCCACTTT
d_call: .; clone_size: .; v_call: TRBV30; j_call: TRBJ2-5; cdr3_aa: CAWSPLQETQYF; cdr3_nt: TGTGCCTGGAGCCCTCTCCAAGAGACCCAGTACTTC
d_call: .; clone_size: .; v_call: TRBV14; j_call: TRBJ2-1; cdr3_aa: CASSHLYEQFF; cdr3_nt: TGTGCCAGCAGCCATCTTTATGAGCAGTTCTTC
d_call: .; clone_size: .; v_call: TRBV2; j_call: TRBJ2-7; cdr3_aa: CASSEANRYYEQYF; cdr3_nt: TGTGCCAGCAGTGAAGCCAACAGATACTACGAGCAGTACTTC
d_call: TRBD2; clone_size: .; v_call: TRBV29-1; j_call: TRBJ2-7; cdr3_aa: CSVGFPPSGRRDEQYF; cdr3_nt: TGCAGCGTTGGTTTTCCTCCTAGCGGGAGAAGGGACGAGCAGTACTTC
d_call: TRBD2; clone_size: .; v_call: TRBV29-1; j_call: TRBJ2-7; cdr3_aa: CSVVLVSGRAYEQYF; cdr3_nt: TGCAGCGTTGTTTTAGTTAGCGGGAGGGCCTACGAGCAGTACTTC
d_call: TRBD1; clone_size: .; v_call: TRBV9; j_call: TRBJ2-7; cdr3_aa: CASSVGQGGYEQYF; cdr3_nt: TGTGCCAGCAGCGTCGGACAGGGTGGGTACGAGCAGTACTTC
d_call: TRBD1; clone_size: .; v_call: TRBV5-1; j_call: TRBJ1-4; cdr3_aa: CASSLGGGNEKLFF; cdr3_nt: TGCGCCAGCAGCTTAGGAGGGGGCAATGAAAAACTGTTTTTT
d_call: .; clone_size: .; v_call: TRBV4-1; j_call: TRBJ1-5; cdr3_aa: CASSQTSGVQPQHF; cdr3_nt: TGCGCCAGCAGCCAAACGTCGGGGGTTCAGCCCCAGCATTTT
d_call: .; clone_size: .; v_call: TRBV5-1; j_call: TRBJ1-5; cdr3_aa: CASSPKGGASQPQHF; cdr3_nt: TGCGCCAGCAGCCCCAAGGGGGGGGCTAGTCAGCCCCAGCATTTT
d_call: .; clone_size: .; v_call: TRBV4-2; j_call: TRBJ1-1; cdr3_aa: CASSLIIDTEAFF; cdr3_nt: TGTGCCAGCAGCCTGATAATAGACACTGAAGCTTTCTTT
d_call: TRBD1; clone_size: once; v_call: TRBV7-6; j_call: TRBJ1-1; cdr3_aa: CASSTRQGTPWAEAFF; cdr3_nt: TGTGCCAGCAGCACACGACAGGGTACTCCTTGGGCTGAAGCTTTCTTT
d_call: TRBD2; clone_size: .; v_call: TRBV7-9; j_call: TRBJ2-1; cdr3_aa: CASSLVSVTSGINEQFF; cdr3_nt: TGTGCCAGCAGCTTAGTTTCCGTCACTAGCGGGATAAATGAGCAGTTCTTC
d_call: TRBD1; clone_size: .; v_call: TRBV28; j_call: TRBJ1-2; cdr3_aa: CASSFPGGKYGYTF; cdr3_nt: TGTGCCAGCAGTTTCCCAGGGGGTAAATATGGCTACACCTTC
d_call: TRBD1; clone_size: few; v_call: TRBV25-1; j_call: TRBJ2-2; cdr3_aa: CASSESRGQGAQTGELFF; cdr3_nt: TGTGCCAGCAGTGAGAGTAGGGGACAGGGGGCGCAAACCGGGGAGCTGTTTTTT
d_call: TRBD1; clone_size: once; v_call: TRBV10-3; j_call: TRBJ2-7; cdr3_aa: CAIRGGTGTGAYEQYF; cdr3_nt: TGTGCCATCAGGGGGGGAACCGGGACAGGGGCCTACGAGCAGTACTTC
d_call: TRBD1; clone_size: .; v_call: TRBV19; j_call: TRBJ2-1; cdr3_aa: CASRTKTGNYYNEQFF; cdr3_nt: TGTGCCAGTAGGACAAAGACAGGGAACTACTACAATGAGCAGTTCTTC
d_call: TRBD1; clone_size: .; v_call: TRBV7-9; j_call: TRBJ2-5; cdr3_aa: CASSRGQGETQYF; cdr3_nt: TGTGCCAGCAGCCGGGGACAGGGGGAGACCCAGTACTTC
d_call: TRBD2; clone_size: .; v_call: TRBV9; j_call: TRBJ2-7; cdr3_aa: CASSLGGGTYEQYF; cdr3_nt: TGTGCCAGCAGCCTTGGGGGAGGGACCTACGAGCAGTACTTC
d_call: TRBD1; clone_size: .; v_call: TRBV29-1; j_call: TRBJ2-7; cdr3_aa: CSTLKQGDEQYF; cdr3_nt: TGCAGCACACTAAAACAGGGGGACGAGCAGTACTTC
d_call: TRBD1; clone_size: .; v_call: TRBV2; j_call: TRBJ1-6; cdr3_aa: CASSEGTGVSSPLHF; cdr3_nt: TGTGCCAGCAGTGAAGGGACAGGGGTGAGTTCACCCCTCCACTTT
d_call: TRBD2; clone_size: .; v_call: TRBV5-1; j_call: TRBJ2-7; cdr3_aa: CASSLGLAGKYEQYF; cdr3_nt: TGCGCCAGCAGCTTGGGGCTAGCGGGAAAGTACGAGCAGTACTTC
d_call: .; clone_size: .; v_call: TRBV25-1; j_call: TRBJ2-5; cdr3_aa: CASSLATGLQETQYF; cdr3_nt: TGTGCCAGCAGTCTCGCGACTGGCCTCCAAGAGACCCAGTACTTC
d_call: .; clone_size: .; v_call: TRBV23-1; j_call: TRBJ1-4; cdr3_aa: CASRRTTTNEKLFF; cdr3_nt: TGCGCCAGCAGAAGGACAACAACTAATGAAAAACTGTTTTTT
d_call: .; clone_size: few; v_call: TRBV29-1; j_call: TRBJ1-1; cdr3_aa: CSVAPTGTEAFF; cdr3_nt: TGCAGCGTAGCTCCGACGGGCACTGAAGCTTTCTTT
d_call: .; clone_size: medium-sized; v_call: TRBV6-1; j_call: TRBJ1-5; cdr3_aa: CASSEGQGKWLSNQPQHF; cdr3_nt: TGTGCCAGCAGTGAAGGGCAGGGGAAATGGTTAAGCAATCAGCCCCAGCATTTT
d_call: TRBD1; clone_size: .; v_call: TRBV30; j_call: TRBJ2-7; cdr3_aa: CAWRLTGKPYEQYF; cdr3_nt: TGTGCCTGGAGACTGACAGGGAAACCCTACGAGCAGTACTTC
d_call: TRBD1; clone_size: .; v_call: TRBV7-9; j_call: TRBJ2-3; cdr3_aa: CASSQRQGLTDTQYF; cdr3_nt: TGTGCCAGCAGCCAGAGACAGGGGCTCACAGATACGCAGTATTTT
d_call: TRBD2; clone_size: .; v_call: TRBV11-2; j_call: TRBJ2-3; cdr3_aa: CASSLGGSGDTQYF; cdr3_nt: TGTGCCAGCAGCTTAGGCGGGAGTGGAGATACGCAGTATTTT
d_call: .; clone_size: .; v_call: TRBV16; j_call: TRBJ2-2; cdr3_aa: CASSQNRGPGELFF; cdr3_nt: TGTGCCAGCAGCCAGAATAGAGGTCCCGGGGAGCTGTTTTTT
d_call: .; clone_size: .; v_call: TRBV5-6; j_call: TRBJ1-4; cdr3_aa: CASSNRATNEKLFF; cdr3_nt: TGTGCCAGCAGCAACAGAGCTACTAATGAAAAACTGTTTTTT
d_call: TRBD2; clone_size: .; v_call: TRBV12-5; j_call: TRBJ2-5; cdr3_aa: CASADSGTALQETQYF; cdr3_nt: TGTGCTAGTGCCGATAGCGGGACCGCGCTCCAAGAGACCCAGTACTTC
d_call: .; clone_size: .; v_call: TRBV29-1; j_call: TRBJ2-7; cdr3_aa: CSAQLAGYEQYF; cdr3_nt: TGCAGCGCCCAACTAGCCGGGTACGAGCAGTACTTC
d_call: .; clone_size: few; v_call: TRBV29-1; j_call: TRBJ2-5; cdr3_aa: CSVEVGQETQYF; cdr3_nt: TGCAGCGTTGAAGTCGGCCAAGAGACCCAGTACTTC